This TCR beta chain was profiled in a study of blood T cells in healthy people across ages. Then a second PCR, running about 6 to 12 cycles, was carried out with a sample-barcoded 5' primer and a J-beta primer mix. Every molecule of cDNA carried a tag from a template-switch adaptor with 12 random nucleotides. In TCRdb, the 5' RACE reads were re-called with MiXCR into one record per CDR3 protein. This sample has 1.5 million to 1.8 million distinct CDR3 sequences, with 35% to 45% found just once. V trimming: 4 bases; J trimming: 1 base; junction bases outside the gene matches: 9. Germline assignment: CDR1 MNHNY and CDR2 SVGAGI (reference sequence). CDR3 size: 16 residues.

The J gene is TRBJ1-2, the V gene TRBV6-6, with 7 nucleotides matching TRBD1. This sequence originates from a woman between 18 and 29 years old in good health. Specimen: blood. In DNA, the CDR3 is TGTGCCAGCAGTTCACAGGGGTTGAACATTAACTATGGCTACACCTTC. It yields the protein CASSSQGLNINYGYTF.